This T cell receptor beta chain was documented in a study of low-dose radiotherapy and immunotherapy resistance in tumors. This clonotype was found many times. Specified time point: after trial treatment. Specified treatment: LDRT plus nivolumab, ipilimumab, low-dose cyclophosphamide and aspirin (RACIN trial). The treatment that donors received included nivolumab, ipilimumab, aspirin, low-dose cyclophosphamide and low-dose radiotherapy. Each patient who was eligible had an advanced solid tumor with no tumor-infiltrating lymphocytes. The ends were cut back, 5 bases at V and 0 bases at J, with 17 bases in the middle. CDR1 is DFQATT and CDR2 is SNEGSKA in the germline V gene (reference sequence). This CDR3 is built from 15 residues. TRAV- and TRBV-specific primers primed first-strand cDNA, covering alpha and beta chains. It was with a constant-region primer and a V-primer adapter that TCRs were amplified over roughly 19 PCR cycles. MiXCR, applied by TCRdb to the reads, yields one record per CDR3 protein. The sample has tens of thousands of distinct CDR3 sequences; less than 25% are singletons.

The sample was PBMCs, taken after low-dose radiotherapy plus immunotherapy. The rearrangement uses TRBV20-1 and TRBJ2-7; D might be TRBD1 (6 bases). The clonotype was recovered from a female donor with ovarian cancer. Here the CDR3 reads CSARNFQGFSYEQYF. CDR3 bases: TGCAGTGCTCGGAATTTTCAGGGGTTCTCCTACGAGCAGTACTTC.